The next 18 T cell receptor beta chains were all read from a single sample in a study of regulatory T cells in long-lasting Graves disease. As for time point: newly diagnosed GD, antithyroid drugs for less than 3 months. Preparation of the TCR library used RNA extracted from PBMCs. Investigators prepared the TCR beta libraries by applying iRepertoire HTBI primers and Arm-PCR of CDR3 regions. TCRdb used MiXCR to reprocess the multiplex PCR reads, holding one entry per CDR3 protein. The sample lists more than 400,000 distinct CDR3 sequences; roughly 17% were seen once. These records were also assigned to another study, of T cells in Graves' hyperthyroidism and ophthalmopathy.

Sequencing was performed on peripheral blood mononuclear cells (PBMCs), taken at new diagnosis, from a patient treated with antithyroid drugs. All receptors derive from a woman aged 30 to 39 with Graves disease.

Concerning this clonotype: This may come from a read error, since a much larger clone is one base off. The chain carries TRBV5-1 and TRBJ2-7; D gene ambiguous. CDR1 is SGHRS, CDR2 YFSETQ, per germline. This CDR3 spans 14 amino acids. The CDR3: CVSSRSTESYEQYF. In DNA, the CDR3 is TGCGTCAGCAGCAGGAGCACAGAATCCTACGAGCAGTACTTC.

V gene TRBV14 combines with J gene TRBJ2-3; TRBD2 might be the D (6 bases). The CDR3 extends over 17 amino acids. V lost 0 bases and J lost 1, with 14 bases in between. Germline assignment: CDR1 SGHDN and CDR2 FVKESK. The CDR3 DNA reads as TGTGCCAGCAGCCAAGAGTGGAGGGAGGACGGCACAGATACGCAGTATTTT. It specifies CASSQEWREDGTDTQYF. The variable domain in full, completed from reference TRBV14 and TRBJ2-3, reads EAGVTQFPSHSVIEKGQTVTLRCDPISGHDNLYWYRRVMGKEIKFLLHFVKESKQDESGMPNNRFLAERTGGTYSTLKVQPAELEDSGVYFCASSQEWREDGTDTQYFGPGTRLTVL.

This clonotype was seen ten or more times. The chain is built from TRBV7-2 and TRBJ2-7; TRBD2 matches at 9 bases. The CDR3 is made up of 15 amino acids. Trimming took 3 bases from V and 3 from J; bases not matched to a gene: 6. Germline V gives CDR1 SGHTA, CDR2 FQGNSA. The CDR3 DNA is TGTGCCAGCAGCTTCGGGACTAGCAAGGTCTACGAGCAGTACTTC. This encodes CASSFGTSKVYEQYF.

This clonotype was seen more than once but under ten times. This chain connects TRBV19 to TRBJ2-4; 8 nucleotides align to TRBD1. J was trimmed by 9 bases and V by 9 bases; bases with no gene match: 16. The CDR3 loop spans 15 amino acids. Germline V gene sequence: CDR1 LNHDA, CDR2 SQIVND (reference sequence). The CDR3 DNA sequence: TGTGCCAGCTACGGGACAGGTCACAACAGGGGCATTCAGTACTTC. Protein: CASYGTGHNRGIQYF.

This clonotype was seen many times. This sequence joins TRBV12-3 or TRBV12-4 and TRBJ2-3; D is unresolved. The length of the CDR3 is 15 residues. V dropped 3 bases and J dropped 2 bases, with 12 bases sitting between them. CDR3 DNA: TGTGCCAGCAGTTTTCAGGAGCCTGACACAGATACGCAGTATTTT. This gives the protein CASSFQEPDTDTQYF.

This clonotype was counted many times. This rearrangement joins TRBV28 to TRBJ2-3; TRBD2 is a possible D gene (5 bases). The CDR3 consists of 12 residues. Trimming removed 8 bases from V and 5 bases from J, with 11 bases in between. Germline assignment: CDR1 MDHEN and CDR2 SYDVKM. The CDR3 sequence: CASSRGIDTQYF. CDR3 coding DNA: TGTGCCAGCTCTAGAGGGATAGATACGCAGTATTTT.

This clonotype has ten or more counts. The chain is built from TRBV15 and TRBJ1-1, with 9 bases lining up with TRBD1. V lost 2 bases to trimming and J lost 5 bases; unmatched junction nucleotides: 3. Germline assignment: CDR1 LNHNV and CDR2 YYDKDF (reference sequence). The CDR3 covers 14 residues. Written as DNA, the CDR3 is TGTGCCACCAGCAGAAACAGGGGGCATACTGAAGCTTTCTTT. Encoded protein: CATSRNRGHTEAFF.

In this sample, this clonotype turned up many times. The rearrangement uses TRBV20-1 and TRBJ2-5, with 9 bases fitting TRBD1. V was pared by 5 bases and J by 2 bases, with 6 bases of the junction left unmatched. Germline values: CDR1 DFQATT, CDR2 SNEGSKA (reference sequence). The length of the CDR3 is 14 residues. As DNA, the CDR3 is TGCAGTGCTGCTCCCGGGACAGGGCAAGAGACCCAGTACTTC. Translating gives CSAAPGTGQETQYF.

This chain uses TRBV29-1 with TRBJ1-2; unclear D gene. The CDR3 length is 14 residues. Germline loops: CDR1 SQVTM, CDR2 ANQGSEA. The V gene lost 4 bases and the J gene lost 2 bases, with 14 bases spanning the gap. The CDR3 reads CSVAGPHSNYGYTF. The CDR3 DNA reads TGCAGCGTTGCCGGACCGCATTCGAACTATGGCTACACCTTC.

This clonotype was found many times. The V and J genes are TRBV29-1 and TRBJ2-1; tentative D call: TRBD1 (5 bases). The germline V gene has CDR1 SQVTM and CDR2 ANQGSEA. The CDR3 is 11 amino acids. V was cut by 2 bases and J by 7 bases, with 6 bases left in between. CDR3 in amino acids: CSVEKGNEQFF. CDR3 bases: TGCAGCGTTGAAAAGGGGAATGAGCAGTTCTTC.

This clonotype was seen only a few times. The chain employs TRBV28 and TRBJ2-2, with D tentatively TRBD1 (6 bases). CDR3 size: 16 residues. Germline CDR1 MDHEN, CDR2 SYDVKM. The germline V and J ends were trimmed by 7 bases and 5 bases, with 20 bases remaining between them. The CDR3 DNA sequence: TGTGCCAGCACCCGGGGAGTAGGGGGTCTGACCGGGGAGCTGTTTTTT. As protein: CASTRGVGGLTGELFF.

This clonotype was observed at least ten times. V gene TRBV12-3 or TRBV12-4 combines with J gene TRBJ1-3; D gene ambiguous. This CDR3 comprises 17 residues. The V and J ends lost 4 bases and 0 bases respectively, with 16 bases between them. The CDR3: CASSSRIDTDSGNTIYF. DNA of the CDR3: TGTGCCAGCAGTTCTCGTATAGACACCGACTCTGGAAACACCATATATTTT.

This sequence joins TRBV12-3 or TRBV12-4 and TRBJ2-1; 9 bases agree with TRBD2. V lost 4 bases and J lost 9; bases outside the gene matches: 10. The CDR3 runs 15 residues. CDR3 loop: CASSSQREAGGEQFF. The DNA of the CDR3 is TGTGCCAGCAGTTCCCAGCGGGAGGCCGGGGGTGAGCAGTTCTTC.

This clonotype was seen ten or more times. The gene calls are TRBV28 and TRBJ2-1; the D gene could be TRBD1 or TRBD2 (7 bases each). Trimming removed 3 bases from V and 9 bases from J, with 12 bases in between. This CDR3 has 13 amino acids. Per the germline V gene, CDR1 is MDHEN and CDR2 is SYDVKM. The DNA of the CDR3 is TGTGCCAGCAGTTTGACAGGGAGGGGTGAGCAGTTCTTC. This translates into CASSLTGRGEQFF.

J is TRBJ2-5 and V is TRBV28; D is possibly TRBD2 (5 bases). Germline assignment: CDR1 MDHEN and CDR2 SYDVKM. Deletions cut 6 bases from V and 1 base from J, with 6 bases between. CDR3 length: 12 amino acids. This CDR3 is CASRAGQETQYF. The CDR3 DNA is TGTGCCAGCAGGGCGGGCCAAGAGACCCAGTACTTC.

The V gene is TRBV16, the J gene TRBJ1-2, with TRBD1 identical over 8 bases. V gave up 5 bases and J gave up 5 bases; unmatched junction bases: 10. Looked up from germline, CDR1 is KGHSY and CDR2 is FQNENV. This CDR3 has 15 amino acids. This CDR3 is CASSESGQVFYGYTF. The CDR3 region has the DNA TGTGCCAGCAGCGAGTCGGGACAGGTTTTTTATGGCTACACCTTC.

This clonotype was observed a handful of times. This sequence joins TRBV19 and TRBJ2-1; 8 nucleotides agree with TRBD2. This CDR3 is built from 16 residues. Germline V gives CDR1 LNHDA, CDR2 SQIVND (reference sequence). V shed 10 bases, J shed 4 bases, and the junction held 15 bases outside the gene matches. The CDR3 region is CATNPRGGGKYNEQFF. CDR3 DNA sequence: TGTGCCACCAATCCCCGGGGGGGAGGGAAATACAATGAGCAGTTCTTC.

This clonotype was seen ten or more times. The genes are TRBV12-3 or TRBV12-4 and TRBJ1-6, with 9 bases that match TRBD1. The V and J ends lost 5 bases and 7 bases, in that order; junction bases with no gene match: 6. The CDR3 loop spans 15 amino acids. CDR3 nucleotide sequence: TGTGCCAGCAGTGTAGGACAGGGGTGGAATTCACCCCTCCACTTT. Amino acids: CASSVGQGWNSPLHF.